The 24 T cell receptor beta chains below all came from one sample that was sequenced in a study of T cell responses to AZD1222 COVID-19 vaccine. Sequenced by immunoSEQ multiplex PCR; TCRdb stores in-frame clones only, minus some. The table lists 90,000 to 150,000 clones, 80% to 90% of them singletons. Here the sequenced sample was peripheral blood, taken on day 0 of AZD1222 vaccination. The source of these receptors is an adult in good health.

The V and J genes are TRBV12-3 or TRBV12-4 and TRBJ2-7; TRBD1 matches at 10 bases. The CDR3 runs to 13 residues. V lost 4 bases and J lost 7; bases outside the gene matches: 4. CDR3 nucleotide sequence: TGTGCCAGCAGTTCCGACAGGGGGCGAGAGCAGTACTTC. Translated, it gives CASSSDRGREQYF.

CDR3 loop: CASSPEGYEQYF. The CDR3 DNA follows: TGTGCCAGCTCACCAGAGGGGTACGAGCAGTACTTC. The genes are TRBV18 and TRBJ2-7; D may correspond to TRBD1 or TRBD2 (5 bases each). The germline gives CDR1 KGHSH, CDR2 LQKENI. The V end was cut by 2 bases, the J end by 4 bases, with 6 bases between. The CDR3 length is 12 residues. Using reference TRBV18 and TRBJ2-7 for the parts outside the CDR3, the full variable domain is NAGVMQNPRHLVRRRGQEARLRCSPMKGHSHVYWYRQLPEEGLKFMVYLQKENIIDESGMPKERFSAEFPKEGPSILRIQQVVRGDSAAYFCASSPEGYEQYFGPGTRLTVT.

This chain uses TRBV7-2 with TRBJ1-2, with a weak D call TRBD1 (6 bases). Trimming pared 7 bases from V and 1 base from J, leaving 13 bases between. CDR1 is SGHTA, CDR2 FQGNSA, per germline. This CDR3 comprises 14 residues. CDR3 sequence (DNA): TGTGCCAGCACCCTCGGGACAAGTAACTATGGCTACACCTTC. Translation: CASTLGTSNYGYTF. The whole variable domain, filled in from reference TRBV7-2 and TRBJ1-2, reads GAGVSQSPSNKVTEKGKDVELRCDPISGHTALYWYRQSLGQGLEFLIYFQGNSAPDKSGLPSDRFSAERTGGSVSTLTIQRTQQEDSAVYLCASTLGTSNYGYTFGSGTRLTVV.

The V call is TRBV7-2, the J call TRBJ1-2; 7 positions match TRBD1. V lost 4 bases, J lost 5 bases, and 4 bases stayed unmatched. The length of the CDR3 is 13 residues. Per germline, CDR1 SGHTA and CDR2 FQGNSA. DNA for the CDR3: TGTGCCAGCAGCTCAGGGGGGAGGTATGGCTACACCTTC. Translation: CASSSGGRYGYTF.

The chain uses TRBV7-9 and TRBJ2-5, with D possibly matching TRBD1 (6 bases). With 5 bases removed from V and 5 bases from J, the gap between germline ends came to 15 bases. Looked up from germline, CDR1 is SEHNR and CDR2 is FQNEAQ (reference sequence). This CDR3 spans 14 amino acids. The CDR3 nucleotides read TGTGCCAGCAGCCCGACCAACAGGGTCGAGACCCAGTACTTC. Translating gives CASSPTNRVETQYF.

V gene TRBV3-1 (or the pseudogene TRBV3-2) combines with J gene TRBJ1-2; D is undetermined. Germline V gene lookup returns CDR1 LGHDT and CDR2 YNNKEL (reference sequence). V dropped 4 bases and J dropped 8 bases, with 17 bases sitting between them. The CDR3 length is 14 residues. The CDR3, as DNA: TGTGCCAGCAGCCCCCGGGTCACTCCGCGGGGCTACACCTTC. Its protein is CASSPRVTPRGYTF.

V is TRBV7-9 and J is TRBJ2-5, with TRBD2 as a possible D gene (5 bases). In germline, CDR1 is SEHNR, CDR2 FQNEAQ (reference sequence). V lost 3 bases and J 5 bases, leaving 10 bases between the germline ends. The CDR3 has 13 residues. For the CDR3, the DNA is TGTGCCAGCAGCTTCCGGGGAACGGAGACCCAGTACTTC. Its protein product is CASSFRGTETQYF. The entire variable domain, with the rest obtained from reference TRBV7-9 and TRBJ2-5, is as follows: DTGVSQNPRHKITKRGQNVTFRCDPISEHNRLYWYRQTLGQGPEFLTYFQNEAQLEKSRLLSDRFSAERPKGSFSTLEIQRTEQGDSAMYLCASSFRGTETQYFGPGTRLLVL.

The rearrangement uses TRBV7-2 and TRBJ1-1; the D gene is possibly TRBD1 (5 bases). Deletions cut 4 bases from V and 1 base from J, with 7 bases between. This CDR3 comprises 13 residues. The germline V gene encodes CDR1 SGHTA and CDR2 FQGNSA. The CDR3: CASSSQANTEAFF. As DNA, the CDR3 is TGTGCCAGCAGCTCACAGGCGAACACTGAAGCTTTCTTT.

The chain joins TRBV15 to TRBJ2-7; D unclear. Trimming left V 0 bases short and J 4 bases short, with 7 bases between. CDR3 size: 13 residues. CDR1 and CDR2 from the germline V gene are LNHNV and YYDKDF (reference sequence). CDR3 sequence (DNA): TGTGCCACCAGCAGAGATCGGTATTACGAGCAGTACTTC. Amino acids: CATSRDRYYEQYF.

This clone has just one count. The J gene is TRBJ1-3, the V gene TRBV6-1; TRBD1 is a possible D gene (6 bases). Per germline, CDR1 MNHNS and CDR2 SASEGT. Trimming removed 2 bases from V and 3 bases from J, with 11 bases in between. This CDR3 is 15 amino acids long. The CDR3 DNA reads TGTGCCAGCAGTGAATCGGGGGCCGTTGGAAACACCATATATTTT. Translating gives CASSESGAVGNTIYF.

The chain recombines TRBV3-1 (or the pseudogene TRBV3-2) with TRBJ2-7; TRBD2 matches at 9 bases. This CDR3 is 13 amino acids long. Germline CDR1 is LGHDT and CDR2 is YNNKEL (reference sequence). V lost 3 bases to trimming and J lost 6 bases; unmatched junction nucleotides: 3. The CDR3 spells CASSQTTSGEQYF. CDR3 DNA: TGTGCCAGCAGCCAGACGACTAGCGGCGAGCAGTACTTC.

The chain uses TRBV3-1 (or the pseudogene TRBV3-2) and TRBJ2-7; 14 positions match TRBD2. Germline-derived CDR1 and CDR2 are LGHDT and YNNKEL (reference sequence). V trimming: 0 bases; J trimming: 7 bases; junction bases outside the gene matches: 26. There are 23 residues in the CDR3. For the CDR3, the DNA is TGTGCCAGCAGCCAAGATTGGAGCGTAGGTGTAACATTGTGGGGACTAGCGGGAGAGGAGCAGTACTTC. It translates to CASSQDWSVGVTLWGLAGEEQYF.

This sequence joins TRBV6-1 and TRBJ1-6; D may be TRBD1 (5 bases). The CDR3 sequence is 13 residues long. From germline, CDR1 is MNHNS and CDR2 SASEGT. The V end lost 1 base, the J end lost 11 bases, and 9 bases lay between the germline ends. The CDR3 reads CASSEEGMTPLHF. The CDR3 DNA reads TGTGCCAGCAGTGAAGAGGGGATGACACCCCTCCACTTT.

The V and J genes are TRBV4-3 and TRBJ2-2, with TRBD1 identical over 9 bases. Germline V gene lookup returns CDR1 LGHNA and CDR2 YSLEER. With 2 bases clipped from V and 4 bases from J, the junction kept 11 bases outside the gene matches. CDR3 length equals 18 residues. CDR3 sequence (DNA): TGCGCCAGCAGCCAACCCCTGGGTGTGACAGGGGGCACCGGGGAGCTGTTTTTT. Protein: CASSQPLGVTGGTGELFF.

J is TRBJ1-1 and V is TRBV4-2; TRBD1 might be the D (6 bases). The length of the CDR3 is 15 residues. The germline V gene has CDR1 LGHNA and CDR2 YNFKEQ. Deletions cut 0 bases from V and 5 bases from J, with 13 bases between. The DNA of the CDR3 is TGTGCCAGCAGCCAAGAGCACGGGGGCACTACTGAAGCTTTCTTT. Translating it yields CASSQEHGGTTEAFF.

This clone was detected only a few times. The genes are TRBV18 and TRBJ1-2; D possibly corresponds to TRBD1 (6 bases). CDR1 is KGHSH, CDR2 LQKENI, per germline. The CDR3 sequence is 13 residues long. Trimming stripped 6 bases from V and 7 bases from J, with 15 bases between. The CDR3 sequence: CASSSQGFGGYTF. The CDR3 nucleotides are TGTGCCAGCTCGTCTCAGGGGTTCGGTGGCTACACCTTC.

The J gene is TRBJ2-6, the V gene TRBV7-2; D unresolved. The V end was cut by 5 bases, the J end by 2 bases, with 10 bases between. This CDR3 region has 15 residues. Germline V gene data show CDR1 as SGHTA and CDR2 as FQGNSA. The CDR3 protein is CASSQYRTGANVLTF. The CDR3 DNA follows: TGTGCCAGCAGCCAATATCGGACTGGGGCCAACGTCCTGACTTTC.

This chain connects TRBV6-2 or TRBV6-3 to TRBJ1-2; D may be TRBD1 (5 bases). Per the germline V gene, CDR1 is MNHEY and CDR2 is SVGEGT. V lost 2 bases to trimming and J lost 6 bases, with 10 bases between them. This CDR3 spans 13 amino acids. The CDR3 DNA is TGTGCCAGCAGTTACCCGGGACGGAATGGCTACACCTTC. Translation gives CASSYPGRNGYTF.

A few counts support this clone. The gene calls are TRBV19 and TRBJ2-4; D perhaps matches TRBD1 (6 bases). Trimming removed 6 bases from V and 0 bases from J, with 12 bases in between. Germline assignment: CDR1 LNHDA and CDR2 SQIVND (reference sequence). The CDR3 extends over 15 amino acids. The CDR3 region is CASSIIQGAKNIQYF. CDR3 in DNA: TGTGCCAGTAGCATAATACAGGGAGCCAAAAACATTCAGTACTTC.

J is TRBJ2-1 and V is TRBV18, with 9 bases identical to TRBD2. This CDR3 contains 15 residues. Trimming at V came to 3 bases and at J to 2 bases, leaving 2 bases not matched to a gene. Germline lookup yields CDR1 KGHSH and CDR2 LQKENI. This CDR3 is CASSPLAGTYNEQFF. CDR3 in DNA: TGTGCCAGCTCACCCCTAGCGGGGACCTACAATGAGCAGTTCTTC.

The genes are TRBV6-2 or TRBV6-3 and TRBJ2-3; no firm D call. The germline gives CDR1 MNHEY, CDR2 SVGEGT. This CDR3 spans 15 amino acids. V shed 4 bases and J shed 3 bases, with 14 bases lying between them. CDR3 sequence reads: CASSSRVPLTDTQYF. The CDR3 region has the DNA TGTGCCAGCAGTTCCCGAGTCCCCCTAACAGATACGCAGTATTTT.

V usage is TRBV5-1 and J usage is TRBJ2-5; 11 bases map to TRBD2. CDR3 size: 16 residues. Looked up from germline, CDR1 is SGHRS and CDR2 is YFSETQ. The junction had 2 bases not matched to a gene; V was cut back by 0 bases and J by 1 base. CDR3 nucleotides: TGCGCCAGCAGCTTGGGACTAGCGGGGATCCAAGAGACCCAGTACTTC. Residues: CASSLGLAGIQETQYF.

The CDR3 nucleotides read TGCGCCAGCAGAGGGGGAGAGGTCGGGTCCGACGAGCAGTACTTC. This translates into CASRGGEVGSDEQYF. The rearrangement joins TRBV5-1 to TRBJ2-7, with D perhaps TRBD1 (6 bases). Trimming removed 5 bases at V and 5 bases at J, with 20 bases between. CDR3 length: 15 amino acids. Germline V gene lookup returns CDR1 SGHRS and CDR2 YFSETQ.

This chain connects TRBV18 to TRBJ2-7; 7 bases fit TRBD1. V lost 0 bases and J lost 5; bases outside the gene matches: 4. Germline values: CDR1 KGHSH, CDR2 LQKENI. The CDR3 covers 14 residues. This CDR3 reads CASSPPDRDHEQYF. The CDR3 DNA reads TGTGCCAGCTCACCACCCGACAGGGACCACGAGCAGTACTTC.